A selection of T cell receptor beta chains follows, all from one sample in a study of shared clonotypes between healthy human individuals. Sequencing was performed with immunoSEQ multiplex PCR; in TCRdb, only in-frame clones are kept and a portion is missing. The sample includes 2 million to 2.5 million clones, 92% of them seen just once. The source material was naive CD4+ T cells from PBMCs. The receptor source for this set is a man younger than 30 in good health. Some clones in this sample may be carry-over from other donors' samples. Both conserved end residues are part of each CDR3. The D gene is left open where the match is weak. Size is stated for part of the rows, as once, few or many counts, or as a class when the clone is expanded.

clone_size | j_call | v_call | d_call | cdr3_nt | cdr3_aa
. | TRBJ2-7 | TRBV5-4 | . | TGTGCCAGCAGCCCTGCCGTAGGGGGAGGGCCGGGAGAGCAGTACTTC | CASSPAVGGGPGEQYF
few | TRBJ2-7 | TRBV18 | TRBD1 | TGTGCCAGCTCACCCAGTACTCAGGGGGCCCCCTACGAGCAGTACTTC | CASSPSTQGAPYEQYF
. | TRBJ2-3 | TRBV9 | . | TGTGCCAGCAGCAAAGTAGGGGATACGCAGTATTTT | CASSKVGDTQYF
. | TRBJ1-1 | TRBV18 | TRBD1 | TGTGCCAGCTCTCGATACAGGGGGGGCATGAACACTGAAGCTTTCTTT | CASSRYRGGMNTEAFF
. | TRBJ1-5 | TRBV28 | . | TGTGCCAGCCACAGGGTCAATCAGCCCCAGCATTTT | CASHRVNQPQHF
. | TRBJ2-7 | TRBV27 | TRBD2 | TGTGCCAGCAGTTTCCGGCGGGAGGGCTACGAGCAGTACTTC | CASSFRREGYEQYF
. | TRBJ2-2 | TRBV2 | . | TGTGCCAGCAGCGAAGTACGGGCCGCGAACACCGGGGAGCTGTTTTTT | CASSEVRAANTGELFF
. | TRBJ2-2 | TRBV5-5 | TRBD2 | TGTGCCAGCAGCTTGCGGGAGGGGGCGAACACCGGGGAGCTGTTTTTT | CASSLREGANTGELFF
. | TRBJ1-2 | TRBV28 | . | TGTGCCAGCAGTTCCCGGGGAGGGGTGGACTATGGCTACACCTTC | CASSSRGGVDYGYTF
few | TRBJ1-4 | TRBV30 | . | TGTGCCTGGTCTTATGCAATTCTTGGAGAAAAACTGTTTTTT | CAWSYAILGEKLFF
. | TRBJ2-3 | TRBV5-1 | TRBD2 | TGCGCCAGCAGCCCAGGGACTAGCGGGAGGGCGTGGGATACGCAGTATTTT | CASSPGTSGRAWDTQYF
. | TRBJ2-5 | TRBV28 | . | TGTGCCAGCAGTTTCGAAGAGGGAGTAAAAGAGACCCAGTACTTC | CASSFEEGVKETQYF
once | TRBJ2-1 | TRBV10-1 | . | TGCGCCAGCAGCTCAGGGGTTTCCTACAATGAGCAGTTCTTC | CASSSGVSYNEQFF
. | TRBJ1-2 | TRBV11-2 | TRBD1 | TGTGCCAGCAGCTCGACCCGGACAGGGGCAGTGTTTATCGGCTACACCTTC | CASSSTRTGAVFIGYTF
. | TRBJ1-5 | TRBV28 | TRBD1 | TGTGCCAGCATAGGGCAGGGGGCTGGCAATCAGCCCCAGCATTTT | CASIGQGAGNQPQHF
. | TRBJ1-1 | TRBV28 | . | TGTGCCAGCAGTTTAGGCGTCGGTGGAGCTTTCTTT | CASSLGVGGAFF
. | TRBJ1-1 | TRBV2 | . | TGTGCCAGCAGGGAAGAGATGAACACTGAAGCTTTCTTT | CASREEMNTEAFF
. | TRBJ2-6 | TRBV9 | . | TGTGCCAGCAGTCCGGAGGGGCGAGGGGCCAACGTCCTGACTTTC | CASSPEGRGANVLTF
. | TRBJ2-7 | TRBV7-3 | TRBD2 | TGTGCCAGCAGCCCCCGTAGCGGGAGTGCTTACGAGCAGTACTTC | CASSPRSGSAYEQYF
once | TRBJ1-2 | TRBV6-1 | . | TGTGCCAGCAGTGGGCAGGGATATGGCTACACCTTC | CASSGQGYGYTF
. | TRBJ2-1 | TRBV7-8 | TRBD2 | TGTGCCAGCAGCCTAGGACTAGCGGGACCGCCCGAGCAGTTCTTC | CASSLGLAGPPEQFF
. | TRBJ1-2 | TRBV5-1 | TRBD1 | TGCGCCAGCAGCTTCACAGGGGTGGGCGGCTACACCTTC | CASSFTGVGGYTF
. | TRBJ2-7 | TRBV28 | TRBD1 | TGTGCCAGCAGTCCCCCCGACAGGGGGCGTGAGCAGTACTTC | CASSPPDRGREQYF
. | TRBJ2-7 | TRBV19 | TRBD2 | TGTGCCAGTAGTAGTGGGACTAGCGGGACCTACGAGCAGTACTTC | CASSSGTSGTYEQYF
once | TRBJ1-2 | TRBV2 | TRBD1 | TGTGCCAGCAACCCCGACAGGGGAAGAGGCTACACCTTC | CASNPDRGRGYTF
. | TRBJ2-3 | TRBV7-3 | . | TGTGCCAGCAGCCCCGGGCCCATCGAAGGGGTTACGCAGTATTTT | CASSPGPIEGVTQYF